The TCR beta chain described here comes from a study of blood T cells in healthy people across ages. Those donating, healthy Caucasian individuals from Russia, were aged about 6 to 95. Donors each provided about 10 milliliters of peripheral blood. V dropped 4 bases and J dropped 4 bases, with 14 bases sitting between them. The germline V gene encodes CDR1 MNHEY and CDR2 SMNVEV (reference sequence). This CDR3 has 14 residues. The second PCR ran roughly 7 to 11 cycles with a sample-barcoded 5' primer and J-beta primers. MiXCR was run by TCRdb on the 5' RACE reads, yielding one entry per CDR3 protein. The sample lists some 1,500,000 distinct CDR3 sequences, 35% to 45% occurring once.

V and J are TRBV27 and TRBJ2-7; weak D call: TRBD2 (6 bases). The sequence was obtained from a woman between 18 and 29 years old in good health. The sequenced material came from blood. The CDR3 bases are TGTGCCAGCAGTTGGGGTAGCGGAACTTACGAGCAGTACTTC. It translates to CASSWGSGTYEQYF.